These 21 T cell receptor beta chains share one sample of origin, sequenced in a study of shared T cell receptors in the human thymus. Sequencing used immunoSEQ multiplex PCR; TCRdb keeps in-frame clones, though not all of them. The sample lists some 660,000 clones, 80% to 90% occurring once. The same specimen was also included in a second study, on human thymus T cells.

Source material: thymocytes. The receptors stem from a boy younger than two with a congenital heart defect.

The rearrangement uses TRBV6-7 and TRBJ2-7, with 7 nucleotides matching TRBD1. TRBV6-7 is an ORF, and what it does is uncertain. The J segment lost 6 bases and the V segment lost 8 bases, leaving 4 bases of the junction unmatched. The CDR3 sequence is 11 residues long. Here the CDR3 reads CASGTALEQYF. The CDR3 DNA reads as TGTGCCAGCGGGACAGCCCTCGAGCAGTACTTC.

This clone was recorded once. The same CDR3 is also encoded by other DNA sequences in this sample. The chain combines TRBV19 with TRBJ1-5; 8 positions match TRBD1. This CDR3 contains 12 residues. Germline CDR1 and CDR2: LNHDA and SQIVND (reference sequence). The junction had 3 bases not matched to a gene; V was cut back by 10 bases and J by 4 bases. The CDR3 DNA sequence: TGTGCCACCCGACAGGGGAATCAGCCCCAGCATTTT. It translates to CATRQGNQPQHF.

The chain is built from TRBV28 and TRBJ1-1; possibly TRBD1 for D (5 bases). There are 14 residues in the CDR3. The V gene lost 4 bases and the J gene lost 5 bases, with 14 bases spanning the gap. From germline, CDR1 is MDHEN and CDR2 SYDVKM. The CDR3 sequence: CASSSRVMGTEAFF. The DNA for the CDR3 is TGTGCCAGCAGTTCCAGGGTTATGGGGACTGAAGCTTTCTTT.

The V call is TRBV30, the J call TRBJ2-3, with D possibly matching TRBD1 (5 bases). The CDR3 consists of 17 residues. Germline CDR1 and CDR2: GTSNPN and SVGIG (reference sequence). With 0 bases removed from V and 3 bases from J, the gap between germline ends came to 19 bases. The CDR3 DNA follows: TGTGCCTGGAGTGTAAGGGGTGGCTATATAAAAACAGATACGCAGTATTTT. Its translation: CAWSVRGGYIKTDTQYF.

The CDR3 loop is CASRLPGSLLNTEAFF. As DNA, the CDR3 is TGTGCCAGCAGGCTCCCCGGGTCTTTGTTAAACACTGAAGCTTTCTTT. This chain connects TRBV27 to TRBJ1-1; D remains unclear. The CDR3 is 16 residues long. Germline V lookup: CDR1 MNHEY, CDR2 SMNVEV (reference sequence). Trimming pared 6 bases from V and 2 bases from J, leaving 19 bases between.

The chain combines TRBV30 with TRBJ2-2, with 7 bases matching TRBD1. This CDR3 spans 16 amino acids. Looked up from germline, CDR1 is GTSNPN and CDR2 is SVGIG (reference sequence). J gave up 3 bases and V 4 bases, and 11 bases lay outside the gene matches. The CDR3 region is CAWTAPWDSYTGELFF. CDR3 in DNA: TGTGCCTGGACCGCCCCCTGGGACAGTTACACCGGGGAGCTGTTTTTT.

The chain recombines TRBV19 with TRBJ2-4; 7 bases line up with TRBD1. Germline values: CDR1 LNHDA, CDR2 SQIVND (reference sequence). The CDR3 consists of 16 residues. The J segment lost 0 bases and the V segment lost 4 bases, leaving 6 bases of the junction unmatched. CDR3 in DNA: TGTGCCAGTAGTACTAGGGACAGCGAAGCCAAAAACATTCAGTACTTC. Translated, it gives CASSTRDSEAKNIQYF.

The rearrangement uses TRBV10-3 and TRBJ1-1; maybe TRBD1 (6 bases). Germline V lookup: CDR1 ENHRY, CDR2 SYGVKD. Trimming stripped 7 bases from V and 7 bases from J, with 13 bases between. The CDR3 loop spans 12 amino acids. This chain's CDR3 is CAIITQGGEAFF. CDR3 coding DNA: TGTGCCATCATCACACAGGGCGGTGAAGCTTTCTTT.

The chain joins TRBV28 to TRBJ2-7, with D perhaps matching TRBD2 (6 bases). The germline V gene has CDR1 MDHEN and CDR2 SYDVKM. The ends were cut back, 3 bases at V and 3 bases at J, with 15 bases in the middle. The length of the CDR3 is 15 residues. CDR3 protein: CASSLRGPRLYEQYF. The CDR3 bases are TGTGCCAGCAGTTTGCGGGGACCTCGTCTCTACGAGCAGTACTTC.

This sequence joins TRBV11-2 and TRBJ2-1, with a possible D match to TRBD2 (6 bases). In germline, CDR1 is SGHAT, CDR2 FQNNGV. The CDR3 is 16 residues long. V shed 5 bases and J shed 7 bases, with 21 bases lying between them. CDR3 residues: CASSRFRGDRGNEQFF. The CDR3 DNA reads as TGTGCCAGCAGCCGTTTTCGCGGCGATCGGGGGAATGAGCAGTTCTTC.

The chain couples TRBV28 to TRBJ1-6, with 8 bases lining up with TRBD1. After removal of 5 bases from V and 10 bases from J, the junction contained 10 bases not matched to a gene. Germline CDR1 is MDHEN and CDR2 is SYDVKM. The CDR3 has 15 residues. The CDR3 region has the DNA TGTGCCAGCAGTCATTCGACAGGGGTCGGCTCACCCCTCCACTTT. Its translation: CASSHSTGVGSPLHF.

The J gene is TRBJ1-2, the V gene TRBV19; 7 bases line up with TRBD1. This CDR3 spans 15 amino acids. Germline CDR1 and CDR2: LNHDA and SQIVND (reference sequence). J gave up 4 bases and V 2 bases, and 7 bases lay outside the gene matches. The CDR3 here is CASSISPDRAYGYTF. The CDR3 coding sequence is TGTGCCAGTAGTATAAGTCCCGACAGGGCCTATGGCTACACCTTC.

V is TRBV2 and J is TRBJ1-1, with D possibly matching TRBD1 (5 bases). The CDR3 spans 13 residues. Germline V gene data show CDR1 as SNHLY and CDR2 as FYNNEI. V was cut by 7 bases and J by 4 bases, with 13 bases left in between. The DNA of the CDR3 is TGTGCCAGCAACAGGAGCGTGGGCACTGAAGCTTTCTTT. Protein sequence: CASNRSVGTEAFF.

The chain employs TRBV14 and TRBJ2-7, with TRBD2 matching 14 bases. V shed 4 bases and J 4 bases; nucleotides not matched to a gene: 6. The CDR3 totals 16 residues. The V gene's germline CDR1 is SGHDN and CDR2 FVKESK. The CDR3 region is CASSRGTSGSLYEQYF. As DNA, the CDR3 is TGTGCCAGCAGCCGAGGGACTAGCGGGAGCCTGTACGAGCAGTACTTC.

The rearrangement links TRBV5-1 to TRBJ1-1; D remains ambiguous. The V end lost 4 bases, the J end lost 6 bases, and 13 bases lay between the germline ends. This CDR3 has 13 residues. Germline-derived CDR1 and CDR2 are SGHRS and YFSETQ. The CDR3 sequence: CASSQNPEAEAFF. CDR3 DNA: TGCGCCAGCAGCCAGAACCCTGAGGCTGAAGCTTTCTTT.

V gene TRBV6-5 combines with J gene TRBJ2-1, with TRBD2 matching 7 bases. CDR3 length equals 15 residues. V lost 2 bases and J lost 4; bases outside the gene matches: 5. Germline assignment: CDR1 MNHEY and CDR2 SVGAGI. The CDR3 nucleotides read TGTGCCAGCAGTTACGCTAGCGGTCCGTACAATGAGCAGTTCTTC. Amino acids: CASSYASGPYNEQFF.

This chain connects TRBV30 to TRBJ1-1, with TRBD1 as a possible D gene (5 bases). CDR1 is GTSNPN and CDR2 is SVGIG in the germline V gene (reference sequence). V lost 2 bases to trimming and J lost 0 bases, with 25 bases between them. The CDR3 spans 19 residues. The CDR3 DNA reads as TGTGCCTGGAGTTTCACACCCCAAGACAGAGGATACATGAACACTGAAGCTTTCTTT. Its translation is CAWSFTPQDRGYMNTEAFF.

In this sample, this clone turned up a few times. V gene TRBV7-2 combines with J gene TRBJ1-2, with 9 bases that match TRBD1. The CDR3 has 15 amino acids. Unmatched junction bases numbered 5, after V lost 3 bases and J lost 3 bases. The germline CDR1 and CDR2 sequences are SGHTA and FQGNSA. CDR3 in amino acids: CASSFGDRDDYGYTF. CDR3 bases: TGTGCCAGCAGCTTCGGGGACAGGGACGACTATGGCTACACCTTC.

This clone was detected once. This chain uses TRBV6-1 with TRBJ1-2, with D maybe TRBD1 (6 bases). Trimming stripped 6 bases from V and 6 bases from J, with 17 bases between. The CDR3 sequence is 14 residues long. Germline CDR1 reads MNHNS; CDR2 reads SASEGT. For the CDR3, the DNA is TGTGCCAGCAGAGCAACAGGGTTACAGCATGGCTACACCTTC. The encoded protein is CASRATGLQHGYTF.

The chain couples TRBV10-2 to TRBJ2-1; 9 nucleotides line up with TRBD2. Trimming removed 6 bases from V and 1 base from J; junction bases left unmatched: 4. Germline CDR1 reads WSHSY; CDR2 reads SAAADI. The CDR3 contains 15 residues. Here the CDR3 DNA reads TGCGCCAGCAGGACGACTAGCGGATCCTACAATGAGCAGTTCTTC. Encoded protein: CASRTTSGSYNEQFF.

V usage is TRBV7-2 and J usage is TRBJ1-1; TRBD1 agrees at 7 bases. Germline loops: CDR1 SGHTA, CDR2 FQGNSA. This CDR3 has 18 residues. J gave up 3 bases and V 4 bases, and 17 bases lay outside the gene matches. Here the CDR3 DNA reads TGTGCCAGCAGCTCCCTTCAGGGGGATGGGTGGTCGGACACTGAAGCTTTCTTT. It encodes CASSSLQGDGWSDTEAFF. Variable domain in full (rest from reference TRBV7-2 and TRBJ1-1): GAGVSQSPSNKVTEKGKDVELRCDPISGHTALYWYRQSLGQGLEFLIYFQGNSAPDKSGLPSDRFSAERTGGSVSTLTIQRTQQEDSAVYLCASSSLQGDGWSDTEAFFGQGTRLTVV.